Listed below are T cell receptor beta chains from one sample, sequenced in a study of identical twins. TCRdb fed the 5' RACE reads into MiXCR, producing one record per CDR3 protein. This table has some 300,000 distinct CDR3 sequences, 9% to 15% appearing once. These data were likewise used in another study, on yellow fever vaccine responses in identical twins.

Material for sequencing was CD8+ T cells sorted from blood. These receptors were taken from a woman aged 18-29 years in good health. Both conserved end residues are part of each CDR3. The order of the fields is V gene, clone size, D gene, J gene, CDR3 protein, CDR3 DNA. The D gene is left open where the match is weak. Rows may omit the clone size; those that give it use once, few, many or a size class.

v_call: TRBV6-1
clone_size: few
d_call: TRBD1
j_call: TRBJ1-1
cdr3_aa: CASRGQGAYTEAFF
cdr3_nt: TGTGCCAGCAGGGGACAGGGGGCTTACACTGAAGCTTTCTTT

v_call: TRBV2
clone_size: NA
d_call: NA
j_call: TRBJ2-1
cdr3_aa: CASSEVGGGHYNEQFF
cdr3_nt: TGTGCCAGCAGTGAAGTTGGCGGGGGACACTACAATGAGCAGTTCTTC

v_call: TRBV15
clone_size: NA
d_call: NA
j_call: TRBJ1-2
cdr3_aa: CATSRGSTRTYGYTF
cdr3_nt: TGTGCCACCAGCAGAGGCTCGACGAGAACCTATGGCTACACCTTC

v_call: TRBV29-1
clone_size: NA
d_call: NA
j_call: TRBJ2-7
cdr3_aa: CSVEGEGYEQYF
cdr3_nt: TGCAGCGTTGAAGGGGAAGGCTACGAGCAGTACTTC

v_call: TRBV6-1
clone_size: many
d_call: TRBD1
j_call: TRBJ2-2
cdr3_aa: CASSVPGTGDTGELFF
cdr3_nt: TGTGCCAGCAGTGTGCCCGGGACAGGAGACACCGGGGAGCTGTTTTTT

v_call: TRBV6-5
clone_size: NA
d_call: NA
j_call: TRBJ2-3
cdr3_aa: CASRQADTQYF
cdr3_nt: TGTGCCAGCAGGCAGGCTGATACGCAGTATTTT

v_call: TRBV12-3/TRBV12-4
clone_size: few
d_call: TRBD2
j_call: TRBJ2-1
cdr3_aa: CASSLGLAGPYNEQFF
cdr3_nt: TGTGCCAGCAGTCTGGGACTAGCGGGCCCCTACAATGAGCAGTTCTTC

v_call: TRBV9
clone_size: many
d_call: TRBD2
j_call: TRBJ2-7
cdr3_aa: CASSVGLAGSYEQYF
cdr3_nt: TGTGCCAGCAGCGTAGGACTAGCGGGATCCTACGAGCAGTACTTC

v_call: TRBV6-2/TRBV6-3
clone_size: few
d_call: NA
j_call: TRBJ1-1
cdr3_aa: CASSYDANTEAFF
cdr3_nt: TGTGCCAGCAGTTACGATGCGAACACTGAAGCTTTCTTT

v_call: TRBV15
clone_size: few
d_call: NA
j_call: TRBJ2-1
cdr3_aa: CATSRDQNNEQFF
cdr3_nt: TGTGCCACCAGCAGGGACCAGAACAATGAGCAGTTCTTC

v_call: TRBV9
clone_size: few
d_call: TRBD1
j_call: TRBJ1-3
cdr3_aa: CASNKGQGLHSGNTIYF
cdr3_nt: TGTGCCAGCAACAAGGGACAGGGGCTCCACTCTGGAAACACCATATATTTT

v_call: TRBV10-2
clone_size: many
d_call: TRBD2
j_call: TRBJ2-1
cdr3_aa: CASNSGGTYNEQFF
cdr3_nt: TGCGCCAGCAACAGCGGGGGGACATACAATGAGCAGTTCTTC

v_call: TRBV3-1
clone_size: few
d_call: NA
j_call: TRBJ2-3
cdr3_aa: CASSQEPLDTQYF
cdr3_nt: TGTGCCAGCAGCCAAGAACCCCTCGATACGCAGTATTTT

v_call: TRBV7-9
clone_size: many
d_call: NA
j_call: TRBJ2-5
cdr3_aa: CASRLGSKETQYF
cdr3_nt: TGTGCCAGCAGACTCGGATCCAAAGAGACCCAGTACTTC

v_call: TRBV12-3/TRBV12-4
clone_size: many
d_call: TRBD2
j_call: TRBJ2-7
cdr3_aa: CASSMSGVNEQYF
cdr3_nt: TGTGCCAGCAGTATGAGCGGGGTAAACGAGCAGTACTTC

v_call: TRBV7-3
clone_size: NA
d_call: TRBD1
j_call: TRBJ2-1
cdr3_aa: CASSLTGGRREQFF
cdr3_nt: TGTGCCAGCAGCCTTACAGGGGGCCGTAGGGAGCAGTTCTTC

v_call: TRBV7-6
clone_size: few
d_call: NA
j_call: TRBJ2-1
cdr3_aa: CATTLGRNIKVHEQFF
cdr3_nt: TGTGCCACCACTTTAGGGCGGAACATAAAGGTGCATGAGCAGTTCTTC

v_call: TRBV7-6
clone_size: NA
d_call: NA
j_call: TRBJ1-1
cdr3_aa: CASSQARGSMNTEAFF
cdr3_nt: TGTGCCAGCAGTCAGGCCCGGGGGTCCATGAACACTGAAGCTTTCTTT

v_call: TRBV7-9
clone_size: many
d_call: TRBD2
j_call: TRBJ2-1
cdr3_aa: CASSKGLAANWEQFF
cdr3_nt: TGTGCCAGCAGCAAGGGACTAGCGGCGAATTGGGAGCAGTTCTTC

v_call: TRBV11-2
clone_size: many
d_call: TRBD1
j_call: TRBJ2-1
cdr3_aa: CASSSGQGSYNEQFF
cdr3_nt: TGTGCCAGCAGCTCCGGACAGGGATCCTACAATGAGCAGTTCTTC

v_call: TRBV2
clone_size: few
d_call: TRBD2
j_call: TRBJ2-1
cdr3_aa: CASRRLAGGYSSYNEQFF
cdr3_nt: TGTGCCAGCAGGCGACTAGCGGGAGGGTACAGCTCCTACAATGAGCAGTTCTTC